This is a list of T cell receptor beta chains from one sample in a study of blood T cell repertoires in COVID-19. This table comes from immunoSEQ multiplex PCR, and its TCRdb copy is limited to in-frame clones, with some not included. The sample contains 200,000 or so clones, roughly 80% of which appear only once. The sequencing input was PBMCs or T cells enriched from blood (not recorded which). The receptors were gathered from a man in his 60s who had recovered from COVID-19. Each CDR3 is given with its conserved first and last residue. D genes are given only for firm matches. Not every row has a clone size; where given, it reads once, few, many or a size class.

J | D | size | V | CDR3 | DNA
TRBJ1-6 | . | . | TRBV7-3 | CASSLGSNSPLHF | TGTGCCAGCAGCCTTGGGAGTAATTCACCCCTCCACTTT
TRBJ1-2 | . | . | TRBV15 | CATSRGHKNYGYTF | TGTGCCACCAGCAGAGGGCATAAGAACTATGGCTACACCTTC
TRBJ1-2 | TRBD1 | . | TRBV30 | CAWSADRGNYGYTF | TGTGCCTGGAGCGCAGACAGGGGAAACTATGGCTACACCTTC
TRBJ2-7 | . | . | TRBV29-1 | CSVEGGGTHSYEQYF | TGCAGCGTTGAAGGTGGTGGGACACACTCCTACGAGCAGTACTTC
TRBJ2-1 | TRBD2 | . | TRBV5-1 | CASTRGGGAGNEQFF | TGCGCCAGCACCCGTGGGGGAGGGGCCGGGAATGAGCAGTTCTTC
TRBJ2-1 | . | . | TRBV11-3 | CASSPARGMGNEQFF | TGTGCCAGCAGCCCGGCTAGAGGGATGGGGAATGAGCAGTTCTTC
TRBJ1-2 | . | few | TRBV5-4 | CASRPKKGTSDGYTF | TGTGCCAGCAGACCAAAGAAGGGGACTAGCGATGGCTACACCTTC
TRBJ2-3 | TRBD2 | . | TRBV5-1 | CASSLDFREAASTDTQYF | TGCGCCAGCAGCTTGGATTTTCGGGAGGCGGCCTCCACAGATACGCAGTATTTT
TRBJ1-1 | . | . | TRBV2 | CASSPREKEAFF | TGTGCCAGCAGTCCCCGGGAGAAGGAAGCTTTCTTT
TRBJ1-1 | . | few | TRBV27 | CASSSPQGRTEAFF | TGTGCCAGCAGTTCCCCCCAGGGTCGAACTGAAGCTTTCTTT
TRBJ1-1 | . | . | TRBV2 | CAIHTANTEAFF | TGTGCCATCCATACAGCAAACACTGAAGCTTTCTTT
TRBJ2-7 | TRBD2 | . | TRBV5-1 | CASSEGLAGEVYEQYF | TGCGCCAGCAGCGAGGGACTAGCGGGGGAAGTCTACGAGCAGTACTTC
TRBJ1-2 | TRBD1 | once | TRBV24-1 | CATSDSIQGRYTF | TGTGCCACCAGTGATTCCATACAGGGGCGGTACACCTTC
TRBJ1-5 | . | . | TRBV19 | CASSIDGAAGNQPQHF | TGTGCCAGTAGTATAGATGGGGCGGCGGGCAATCAGCCCCAGCATTTT
TRBJ2-3 | TRBD2 | . | TRBV24-1 | CATSDRAGGLADTQYF | TGTGCCACCAGTGACAGAGCGGGGGGGCTGGCAGATACGCAGTATTTT
TRBJ2-1 | . | . | TRBV10-3 | CAISEGGYNEQFF | TGTGCCATCTCCGAGGGAGGATACAATGAGCAGTTCTTC
TRBJ1-2 | . | . | TRBV6-1 | CASSEPQGIYGYTF | TGTGCCAGCAGTGAACCCCAGGGTATATATGGCTACACCTTC
TRBJ1-1 | TRBD1 | . | TRBV27 | CASSFSRGMAEAFF | TGTGCCAGCAGTTTTTCCAGGGGGATGGCTGAAGCTTTCTTT
TRBJ1-5 | . | . | TRBV7-6 | CASSLASNQPQHF | TGTGCCAGCAGCTTAGCCAGTAATCAGCCCCAGCATTTT
TRBJ2-1 | TRBD1 | . | TRBV5-1 | CASSLGQGVVYNEQFF | TGCGCCAGCAGCTTGGGGCAGGGGGTAGTTTACAATGAGCAGTTCTTC
TRBJ1-5 | . | . | TRBV10-3 | CAASSEGPNQPQHF | TGTGCCGCCTCCTCAGAGGGTCCGAATCAGCCCCAGCATTTT
TRBJ2-2 | TRBD2 | . | TRBV18 | CASSTLAGTNTGELFF | TGTGCCAGCTCCACTCTAGCGGGAACCAACACCGGGGAGCTGTTTTTT
TRBJ2-7 | TRBD1 | . | TRBV5-1 | CASSLGPAGGDYEQYF | TGCGCCAGCAGCTTGGGACCGGCAGGGGGAGATTACGAGCAGTACTTC
TRBJ2-1 | TRBD2 | . | TRBV3-1/TRBV3-2 | CASSQDSSGGHNEQFF | TGTGCCAGCAGCCAGGACTCTAGCGGGGGGCACAATGAGCAGTTCTTC
TRBJ2-2 | . | . | TRBV6-5 | CASRRDMNTGELFF | TGTGCCAGCAGACGGGACATGAACACCGGGGAGCTGTTTTTT
TRBJ2-2 | . | . | TRBV4-3 | CASRAGTNTGELFF | TGCGCCAGCAGGGCAGGCACGAACACCGGGGAGCTGTTTTTT
TRBJ1-2 | TRBD1 | . | TRBV11-2 | CASRAGGAGGYTF | TGTGCCAGCAGAGCAGGGGGCGCGGGTGGCTACACCTTC
TRBJ1-6 | TRBD1 | . | TRBV4-1 | CASSRDRGNSPLHF | TGCGCCAGCAGCCGAGACAGGGGTAATTCACCCCTCCACTTT
TRBJ1-4 | TRBD1 | once | TRBV2 | CASRGQGLNEKLFF | TGTGCCAGCAGAGGACAGGGGTTGAATGAAAAACTGTTTTTT
TRBJ2-2 | . | . | TRBV6-4 | CASKREEGASGELFF | TGTGCCAGCAAACGAGAGGAGGGGGCCTCCGGGGAGCTGTTTTTT
TRBJ1-5 | TRBD1 | . | TRBV11-3 | CASSIGTGDNQPQHF | TGTGCCAGCAGCATAGGGACAGGGGACAATCAGCCCCAGCATTTT
TRBJ1-1 | . | many | TRBV11-3 | CASSPRGGWGGVSVEAFF | TGTGCCAGCAGCCCAAGGGGGGGCTGGGGAGGAGTAAGTGTCGAAGCTTTCTTT
TRBJ2-5 | TRBD1 | . | TRBV19 | CASSVQTGQETQYF | TGTGCCAGTAGTGTCCAGACAGGGCAAGAGACCCAGTACTTC
TRBJ1-2 | TRBD1 | . | TRBV29-1 | CSVDQDRNYGYTF | TGCAGCGTTGACCAGGACAGGAACTATGGCTACACCTTC
TRBJ1-5 | TRBD1 | . | TRBV19 | CASRNTGAPSQPQHF | TGTGCCAGTAGAAATACAGGGGCCCCTTCGCAGCCCCAGCATTTT
TRBJ1-6 | . | . | TRBV27 | CASSTYLNNSPLHF | TGTGCCAGCAGTACCTATCTCAATAATTCACCCCTCCACTTT
TRBJ2-7 | TRBD1 | few | TRBV7-8 | CASSLAPGQGRREQYF | TGTGCCAGCAGCTTAGCACCGGGACAGGGAAGGAGGGAGCAGTACTTC
TRBJ2-5 | . | . | TRBV14 | CASSQVLQETQYF | TGTGCCAGCAGCCAAGTACTACAAGAGACCCAGTACTTC
TRBJ1-4 | TRBD1 | few | TRBV11-2 | CASSFTGGGTNEKLFF | TGTGCCAGCAGCTTCACAGGGGGCGGAACTAATGAAAAACTGTTTTTT
TRBJ2-5 | . | . | TRBV25-1 | CASSELAAQETQYF | TGTGCCAGCAGTGAGTTAGCGGCCCAAGAGACCCAGTACTTC
TRBJ1-2 | . | . | TRBV7-2 | CASSLARDMGGGYTF | TGTGCCAGCAGCTTAGCGAGGGACATGGGCGGAGGCTACACCTTC
TRBJ1-2 | . | . | TRBV7-9 | CASSLVGEGYTF | TGTGCCAGCAGCTTAGTGGGAGAAGGCTACACCTTC
TRBJ1-1 | TRBD1 | . | TRBV11-3 | CASSSRGHEAFF | TGTGCCAGCAGCTCGAGGGGGCACGAAGCTTTCTTT
TRBJ2-5 | . | . | TRBV30 | CAWSLLPRETQYF | TGTGCCTGGAGCTTGTTACCTAGGGAGACCCAGTACTTC
TRBJ1-2 | TRBD1 | . | TRBV5-6 | CASGTGTGFHYGYTF | TGTGCCAGCGGCACCGGGACAGGGTTTCACTATGGCTACACCTTC
TRBJ2-3 | . | few | TRBV5-1 | CASSLEAGSDTDTQYF | TGCGCCAGCAGCTTGGAGGCGGGGAGTGACACAGATACGCAGTATTTT
TRBJ1-1 | . | . | TRBV6-5 | CASSRGGNTEAFF | TGTGCCAGCAGCCGCGGGGGGAACACTGAAGCTTTCTTT